This passage covers 19 T cell receptor beta chains from one sample sequenced in a study of chemoradiotherapy in HPV16-positive cancers. Clones were read by immunoSEQ multiplex PCR, and TCRdb kept only the in-frame ones, dropping some. The table shows around 33,000 clones, with approximately 88% occurring only once. This specimen was blood, taken from a patient who underwent chemoradiotherapy. These receptor sequences come from a human donor with HPV-associated anogenital cancer.

A word on this clone: Sequence at one end of the junction differs from germline and may be a read error. The chain carries TRBV4-2 and TRBJ1-1; D remains ambiguous. CDR3 length: 13 residues. Per germline, CDR1 LGHNA and CDR2 YNFKEQ. The CDR3 loop reads CASSQEALPEAFF. In DNA form, the CDR3 reads TGTGCCAGCAGCCAAGAGGCCTTACCTGAGGCTTTCTTT.

The V gene is TRBV7-9, the J gene TRBJ2-5; weak D call: TRBD2 (7 bases). CDR1 and CDR2 (germline): SEHNR, FQNEAQ (reference sequence). V lost 0 bases, J lost 4 bases, and 9 bases lay in between. The CDR3 length is 14 residues. CDR3 bases: TGTGCCAGCAGCTTAGCGGGGGGGCTAGAGACCCAGTACTTC. Translating gives CASSLAGGLETQYF.

The V and J genes are TRBV11-2 and TRBJ2-3, with a weak D call TRBD1 (7 bases). Germline values: CDR1 SGHAT, CDR2 FQNNGV. This CDR3 region has 15 residues. V was cut by 2 bases and J by 5 bases, with 14 bases left in between. As DNA, the CDR3 is TGTGCCAGCAGCTTACCAGGGGGGTCTGGAGATACGCAGTATTTT. It yields the protein CASSLPGGSGDTQYF.

This clone was detected only once. V gene TRBV29-1 combines with J gene TRBJ2-1; maybe TRBD2 (7 bases). Germline-derived CDR1 and CDR2 are SQVTM and ANQGSEA. The ends were cut back, 7 bases at V and 1 base at J, with 17 bases in the middle. The CDR3 has 15 residues. The CDR3 DNA is TGCAGCGCCCGAGGGGGGGGGACTTCCTACAATGAGCAGTTCTTC. It yields the protein CSARGGGTSYNEQFF.

The rearrangement uses TRBV29-1 and TRBJ2-1, with a possible D match to TRBD2 (5 bases). The CDR3 is 16 residues long. V dropped 6 bases and J dropped 0 bases, with 18 bases sitting between them. Germline lookup yields CDR1 SQVTM and CDR2 ANQGSEA. The CDR3 DNA reads as TGCAGCGTACTCGAAGGAGGCGGCTACTCCTACAATGAGCAGTTCTTC. Translating it yields CSVLEGGGYSYNEQFF.

Only one count was recorded for this clone. J is TRBJ2-1 and V is TRBV10-1, with 7 bases aligning to TRBD1. The CDR3 consists of 15 residues. The germline V gene encodes CDR1 WNHNN and CDR2 SYGVQD (reference sequence). Trimming removed 5 bases from V and 4 bases from J; junction bases left unmatched: 8. The CDR3 DNA reads as TGCGCCAGCAGTCCCAGGGGGTCAGGGTACAATGAGCAGTTCTTC. Translating gives CASSPRGSGYNEQFF.

The chain recombines TRBV7-2 with TRBJ2-1; TRBD2 matches 7 bases. Per the germline V gene, CDR1 is SGHTA and CDR2 is FQGNSA. The CDR3 has 17 residues. With V trimmed by 2 bases and J by 4 bases, 11 bases remained unmatched. CDR3 protein: CASSLYVGGRAYNEQFF. The CDR3 DNA sequence: TGTGCCAGCAGCTTATATGTGGGGGGGAGGGCATACAATGAGCAGTTCTTC.

The J gene is TRBJ2-7, the V gene TRBV5-5; a possible D gene is TRBD2 (5 bases). Trimming pared 0 bases from V and 0 bases from J, leaving 10 bases between. The V gene's germline CDR1 is SGHKS and CDR2 YYEKEE (reference sequence). The CDR3 runs to 15 residues. Here the CDR3 DNA reads TGTGCCAGCAGCTTGGTAGTCGGGAACTCCTACGAGCAGTACTTC. Translation gives CASSLVVGNSYEQYF.

V and J are TRBV5-8 and TRBJ1-3; perhaps TRBD1 as D (6 bases). The length of the CDR3 is 19 residues. V lost 6 bases and J lost 1, with 26 bases in between. Germline values: CDR1 SGHTS, CDR2 YDEGEE. CDR3: CASTTNQGRGSRSGNTIYF. The CDR3 nucleotides are TGTGCCAGCACCACTAACCAGGGCAGGGGTAGTCGGTCTGGAAACACCATATATTTT. The full variable domain, with the rest looked up from reference TRBV5-8 and TRBJ1-3, is EAGVTQSPTHLIKTRGQQATLRCSPISGHTSVYWYQQALGLGLQFLLWYDEGEERNRGNFPPRFSGRQFPNYSSELNVNALELEDSALYLCASTTNQGRGSRSGNTIYFGEGSWLTVV.

This rearrangement joins TRBV6-4 to TRBJ2-1; 8 bases map to TRBD1. The CDR3 has 16 residues. Trimming at V came to 2 bases and at J to 3 bases, leaving 6 bases not matched to a gene. Germline assignment: CDR1 MRHNA and CDR2 SNTAGT. CDR3 in amino acids: CASSDHKTGDYNEQFF. The DNA for the CDR3 is TGTGCCAGCAGTGACCATAAGACAGGGGACTACAATGAGCAGTTCTTC.

The V gene is TRBV18, the J gene TRBJ2-3, with D unresolved. The CDR3 contains 12 residues. The V end was cut by 2 bases, the J end by 4 bases, with 4 bases between. Germline V gives CDR1 KGHSH, CDR2 LQKENI. The CDR3 sequence: CASSPAADTQYF. The DNA for the CDR3 is TGTGCCAGCTCACCAGCTGCAGATACGCAGTATTTT.

The chain carries TRBV6-5 and TRBJ2-7; D possibly corresponds to TRBD2 (7 bases). This CDR3 spans 14 amino acids. The germline V gene encodes CDR1 MNHEY and CDR2 SVGAGI. The V end was cut by 7 bases, the J end by 2 bases, with 15 bases between. In DNA form, the CDR3 reads TGTGCCAGCACCCGTCGGGGGGCCCCCTACGAGCAGTACTTC. Residues: CASTRRGAPYEQYF.

This sequence joins TRBV27 and TRBJ1-1, with D tentatively TRBD1 (6 bases). The germline V gene encodes CDR1 MNHEY and CDR2 SMNVEV (reference sequence). V lost 5 bases and J 0 bases, leaving 13 bases between the germline ends. The CDR3 contains 15 residues. This CDR3 is CASSPGQSLNTEAFF. The DNA for the CDR3 is TGTGCCAGCAGTCCCGGACAGTCTTTGAACACTGAAGCTTTCTTT.

The J gene is TRBJ2-7, the V gene TRBV7-2; no clear D. Germline CDR1 SGHTA, CDR2 FQGNSA. This CDR3 spans 12 amino acids. Trimming left V 5 bases short and J 5 bases short, with 10 bases between. The CDR3: CASSPTSHEQYF. The DNA for the CDR3 is TGTGCCAGCAGCCCGACTTCCCACGAGCAGTACTTC. Based on the CDR3 plus reference TRBV7-2 and TRBJ2-7, the full variable domain is GAGVSQSPSNKVTEKGKDVELRCDPISGHTALYWYRQSLGQGLEFLIYFQGNSAPDKSGLPSDRFSAERTGGSVSTLTIQRTQQEDSAVYLCASSPTSHEQYFGPGTRLTVT.

The rearrangement uses TRBV29-1 and TRBJ1-1, with D hard to call. Between the trimmed V and J ends, which lost 6 bases and 6 bases, there was a span of 14 bases. The CDR3 is made up of 12 amino acids. Germline CDR1 SQVTM, CDR2 ANQGSEA. CDR3 coding DNA: TGCAGCGTGTGGGAGCGGGGTGCTGAAGCTTTCTTT. This codes for CSVWERGAEAFF.

The chain recombines TRBV6-6 with TRBJ1-6; a possible D gene is TRBD1 (5 bases). The CDR3 length is 15 residues. Looked up from germline, CDR1 is MNHNY and CDR2 is SVGAGI (reference sequence). The V end was cut by 6 bases, the J end by 0 bases, with 9 bases between. This CDR3 reads CASSETDSYNSPLHF. In DNA, the CDR3 is TGTGCCAGCAGCGAGACAGACTCCTATAATTCACCCCTCCACTTT.

Only a few counts were recorded for this clone. V gene TRBV7-2 combines with J gene TRBJ1-1, with D possibly TRBD1 on 5 matching bases. V gave up 5 bases and J gave up 1 base, with 8 bases separating them. The CDR3 runs to 13 residues. Germline V gene lookup returns CDR1 SGHTA and CDR2 FQGNSA. CDR3 amino acids: CASSRGGNTEAFF. CDR3 DNA sequence: TGTGCCAGCAGCCGCGGGGGGAACACTGAAGCTTTCTTT.

V is TRBV27 and J is TRBJ1-3; the D is unclear. Germline V gives CDR1 MNHEY, CDR2 SMNVEV (reference sequence). The V and J ends lost 2 bases and 3 bases respectively, with 8 bases between them. The CDR3 is 14 amino acids. The CDR3 nucleotides read TGTGCCAGCAGTTTAACGGGGATTGGAAACACCATATATTTT. Translation: CASSLTGIGNTIYF.

The chain uses TRBV19 and TRBJ2-2; 9 nucleotides agree with TRBD1. Germline lookup yields CDR1 LNHDA and CDR2 SQIVND (reference sequence). V was pared by 3 bases and J by 2 bases, with 7 bases of the junction left unmatched. The CDR3 consists of 17 residues. CDR3 residues: CASSIGQGQGNTGELFF. The CDR3 DNA reads TGTGCCAGTAGTATTGGCCAGGGACAGGGAAACACCGGGGAGCTGTTTTTT. Looking up the rest from reference TRBV19 and TRBJ2-2 gives the full variable domain: DGGITQSPKYLFRKEGQNVTLSCEQNLNHDAMYWYRQDPGQGLRLIYYSQIVNDFQKGDIAEGYSVSREKKESFPLTVTSAQKNPTAFYLCASSIGQGQGNTGELFFGEGSRLTVL.